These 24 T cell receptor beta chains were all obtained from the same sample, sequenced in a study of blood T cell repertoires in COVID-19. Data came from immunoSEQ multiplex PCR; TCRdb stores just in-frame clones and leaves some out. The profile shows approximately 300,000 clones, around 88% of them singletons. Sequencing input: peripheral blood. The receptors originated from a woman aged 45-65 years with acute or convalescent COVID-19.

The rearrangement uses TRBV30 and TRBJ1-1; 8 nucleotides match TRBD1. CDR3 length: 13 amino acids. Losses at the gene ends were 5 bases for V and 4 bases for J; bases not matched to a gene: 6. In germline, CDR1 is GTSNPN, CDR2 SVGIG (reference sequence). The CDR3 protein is CAWDRGFGTEAFF. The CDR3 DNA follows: TGTGCCTGGGACAGGGGTTTTGGCACTGAAGCTTTCTTT.

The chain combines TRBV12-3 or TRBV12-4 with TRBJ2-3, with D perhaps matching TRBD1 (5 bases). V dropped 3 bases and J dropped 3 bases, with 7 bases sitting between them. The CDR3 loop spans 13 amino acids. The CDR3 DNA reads TGTGCCAGCAGTTTCCGACAGACAGATACGCAGTATTTT. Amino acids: CASSFRQTDTQYF.

CDR3 amino acids: CASSNGQGLGYTF. The CDR3 nucleotides read TGTGCCAGCAGCAATGGACAGGGATTGGGCTACACCTTC. This chain links TRBV9 with TRBJ1-2, with 8 bases fitting TRBD1. Germline CDR1 reads SGDLS; CDR2 reads YYNGEE. Unmatched junction bases numbered 7, after V lost 4 bases and J lost 8 bases. CDR3 size: 13 residues.

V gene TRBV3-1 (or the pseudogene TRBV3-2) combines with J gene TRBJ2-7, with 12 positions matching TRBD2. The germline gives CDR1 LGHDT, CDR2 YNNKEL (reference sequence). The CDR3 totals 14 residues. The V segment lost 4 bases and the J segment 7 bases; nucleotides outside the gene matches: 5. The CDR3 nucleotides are TGTGCCAGCAGCCTACTCGGACTAGCGGGGGAGCAGTACTTC. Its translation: CASSLLGLAGEQYF.

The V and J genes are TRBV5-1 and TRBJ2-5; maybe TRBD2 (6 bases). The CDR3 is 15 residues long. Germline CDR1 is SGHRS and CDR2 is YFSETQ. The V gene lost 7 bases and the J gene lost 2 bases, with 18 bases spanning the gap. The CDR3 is CASFMGQAGQETQYF. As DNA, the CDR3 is TGCGCCAGCTTTATGGGTCAGGCGGGACAAGAGACCCAGTACTTC.

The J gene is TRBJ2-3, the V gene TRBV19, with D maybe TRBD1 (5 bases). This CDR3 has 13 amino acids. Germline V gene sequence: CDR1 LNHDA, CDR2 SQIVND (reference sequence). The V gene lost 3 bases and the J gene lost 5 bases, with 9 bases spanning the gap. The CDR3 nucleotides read TGTGCCAGTAGTATTTCCCAGGGAGATACGCAGTATTTT. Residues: CASSISQGDTQYF.

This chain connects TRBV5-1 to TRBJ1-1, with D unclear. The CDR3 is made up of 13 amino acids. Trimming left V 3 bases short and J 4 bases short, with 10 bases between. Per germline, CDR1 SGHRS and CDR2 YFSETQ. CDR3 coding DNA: TGCGCCAGCAGCTCCCAGTTGCCCACTGAAGCTTTCTTT. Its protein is CASSSQLPTEAFF.

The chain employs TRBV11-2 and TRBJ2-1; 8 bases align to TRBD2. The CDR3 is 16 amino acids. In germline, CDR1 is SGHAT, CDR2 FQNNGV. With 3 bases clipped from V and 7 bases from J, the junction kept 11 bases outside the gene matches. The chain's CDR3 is CASSFTRGLGVNEQFF. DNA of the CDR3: TGTGCCAGCAGCTTTACGCGGGGACTAGGAGTGAATGAGCAGTTCTTC.

The CDR3 sequence: CASSPTVGTEAFF. For the CDR3, the DNA is TGTGCCAGCAGCCCGACTGTTGGGACTGAAGCTTTCTTT. This rearrangement joins TRBV9 to TRBJ1-1; D gene unclear. The length of the CDR3 is 13 residues. Between the trimmed V and J ends, which lost 4 bases and 5 bases, there was a span of 12 bases. From germline, CDR1 is SGDLS and CDR2 YYNGEE.

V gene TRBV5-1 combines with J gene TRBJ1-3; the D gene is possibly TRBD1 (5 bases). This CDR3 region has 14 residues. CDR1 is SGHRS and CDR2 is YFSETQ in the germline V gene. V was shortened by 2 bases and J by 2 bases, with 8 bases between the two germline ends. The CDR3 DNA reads TGCGCCAGCAGCTTAGGGGTCGCTGGAAACACCATATATTTT. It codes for CASSLGVAGNTIYF.

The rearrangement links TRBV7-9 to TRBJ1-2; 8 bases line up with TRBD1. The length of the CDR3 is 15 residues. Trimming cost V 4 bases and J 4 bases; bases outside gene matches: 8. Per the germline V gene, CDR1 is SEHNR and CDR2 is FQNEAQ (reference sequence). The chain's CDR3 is CASSYTQGASYGYTF. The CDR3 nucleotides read TGTGCCAGCAGCTATACTCAGGGGGCGAGCTATGGCTACACCTTC. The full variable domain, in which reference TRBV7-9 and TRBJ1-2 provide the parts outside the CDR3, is DTGVSQNPRHKITKRGQNVTFRCDPISEHNRLYWYRQTLGQGPEFLTYFQNEAQLEKSRLLSDRFSAERPKGSFSTLEIQRTEQGDSAMYLCASSYTQGASYGYTFGSGTRLTVV.

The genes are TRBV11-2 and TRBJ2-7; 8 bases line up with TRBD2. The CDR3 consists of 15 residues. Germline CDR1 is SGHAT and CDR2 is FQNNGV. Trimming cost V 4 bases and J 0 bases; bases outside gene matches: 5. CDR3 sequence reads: CASSSRGGSSYEQYF. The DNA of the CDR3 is TGTGCCAGCAGCTCCCGGGGGGGGAGCTCCTACGAGCAGTACTTC.

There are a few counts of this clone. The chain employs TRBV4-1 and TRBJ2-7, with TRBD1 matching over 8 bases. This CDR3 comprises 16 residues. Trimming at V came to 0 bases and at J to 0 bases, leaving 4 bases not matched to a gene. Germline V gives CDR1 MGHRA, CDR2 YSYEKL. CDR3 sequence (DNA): TGCGCCAGCAGCCAAGAAGGCAGGGGGCGCTCCTACGAGCAGTACTTC. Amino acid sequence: CASSQEGRGRSYEQYF.

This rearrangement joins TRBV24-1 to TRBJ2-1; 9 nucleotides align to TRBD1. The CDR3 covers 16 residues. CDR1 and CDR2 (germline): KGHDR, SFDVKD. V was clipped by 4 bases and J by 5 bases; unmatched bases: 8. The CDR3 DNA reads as TGTGCCACCAGTGACCCACAGGGGGCAAAGAACAATGAGCAGTTCTTC. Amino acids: CATSDPQGAKNNEQFF.

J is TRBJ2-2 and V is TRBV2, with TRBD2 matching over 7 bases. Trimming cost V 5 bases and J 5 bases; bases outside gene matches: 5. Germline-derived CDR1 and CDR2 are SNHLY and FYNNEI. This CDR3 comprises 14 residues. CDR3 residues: CASSPRTRTGELFF. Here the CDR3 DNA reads TGTGCCAGCAGTCCCCGGACTAGAACCGGGGAGCTGTTTTTT.

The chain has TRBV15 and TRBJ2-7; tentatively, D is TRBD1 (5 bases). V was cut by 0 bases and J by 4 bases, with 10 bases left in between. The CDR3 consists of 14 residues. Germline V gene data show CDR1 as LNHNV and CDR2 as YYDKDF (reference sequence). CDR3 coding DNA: TGTGCCACCAGCAGAGATCAGGGAATTTACGAGCAGTACTTC. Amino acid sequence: CATSRDQGIYEQYF.

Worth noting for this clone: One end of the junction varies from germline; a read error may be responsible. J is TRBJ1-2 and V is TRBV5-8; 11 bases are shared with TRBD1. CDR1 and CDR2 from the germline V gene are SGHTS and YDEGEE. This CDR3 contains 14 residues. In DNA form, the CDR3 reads TGTGCCAGCAGTTTGGACAGGGGGCTCAATGGCTACACCTTC. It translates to CASSLDRGLNGYTF.

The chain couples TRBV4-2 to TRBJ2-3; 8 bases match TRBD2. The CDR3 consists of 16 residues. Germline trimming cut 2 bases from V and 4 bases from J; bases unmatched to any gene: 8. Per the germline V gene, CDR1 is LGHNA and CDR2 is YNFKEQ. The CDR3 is CASSQLAGPTSDTQYF. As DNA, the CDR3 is TGTGCCAGCAGCCAATTAGCGGGACCTACGTCAGATACGCAGTATTTT.

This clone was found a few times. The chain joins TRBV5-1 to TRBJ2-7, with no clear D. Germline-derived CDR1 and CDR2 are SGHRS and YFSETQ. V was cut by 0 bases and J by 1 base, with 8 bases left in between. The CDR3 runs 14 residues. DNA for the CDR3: TGCGCCAGCAGCTTGGCCCAACAGTCCTACGAGCAGTACTTC. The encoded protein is CASSLAQQSYEQYF.

CDR3 in amino acids: CASGRTGELFF. The CDR3 nucleotides read TGTGCCAGCGGGAGGACCGGGGAGCTGTTTTTT. This rearrangement joins TRBV6-5 to TRBJ2-2; a weak D match, TRBD2 (6 bases). This CDR3 is built from 11 residues. Per the germline V gene, CDR1 is MNHEY and CDR2 is SVGAGI. V lost 8 bases to trimming and J lost 5 bases, with 6 bases between them.

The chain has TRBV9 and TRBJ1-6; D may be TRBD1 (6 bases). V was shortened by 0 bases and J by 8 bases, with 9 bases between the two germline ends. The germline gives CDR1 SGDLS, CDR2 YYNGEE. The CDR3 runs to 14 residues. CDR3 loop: CASSVVAGDSPLHF. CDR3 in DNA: TGTGCCAGCAGCGTAGTCGCAGGGGATTCACCCCTCCACTTT.

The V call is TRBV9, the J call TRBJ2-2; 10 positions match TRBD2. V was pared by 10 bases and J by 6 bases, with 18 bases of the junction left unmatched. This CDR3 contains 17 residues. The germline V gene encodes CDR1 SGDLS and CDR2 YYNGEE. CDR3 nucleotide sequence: TGTGCCTCCACCCCTAGCGGGAGTGGTTGGGGGTCCGGGGAGCTGTTTTTT. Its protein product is CASTPSGSGWGSGELFF.

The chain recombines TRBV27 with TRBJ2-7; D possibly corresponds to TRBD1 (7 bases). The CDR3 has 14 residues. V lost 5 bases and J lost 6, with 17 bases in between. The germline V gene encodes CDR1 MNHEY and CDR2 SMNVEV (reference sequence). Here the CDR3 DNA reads TGTGCCAGCAGTCCCGCGACAGGGAGGTCCGAGCAGTACTTC. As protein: CASSPATGRSEQYF.

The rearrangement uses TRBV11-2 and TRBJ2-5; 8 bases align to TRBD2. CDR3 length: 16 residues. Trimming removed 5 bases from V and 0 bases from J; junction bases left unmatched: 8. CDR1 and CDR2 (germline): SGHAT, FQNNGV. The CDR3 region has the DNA TGTGCCAGCAGCCCGGATGGCGGGAGGCACCAAGAGACCCAGTACTTC. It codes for CASSPDGGRHQETQYF.